This T cell receptor beta chain was recovered during a study of vaccination and CD4 T cells after COVID-19 (dated by TCRdb to 2021 to 2024). Broadly, across the study: Every convalescent patient had a positive nasal swab PCR test for SARS-CoV-2, with mild disease in several patients and severe disease in one. As controls, cultures received a CEFX viral epitope pool (the positive control), an HIV-1 Nef peptide pool (the negative control), or no peptide at all. Participants got two doses of the Pfizer-BioNTech BNT162b2 vaccine (n=8) or two doses of the Moderna mRNA-1273 vaccine (n=2). The cultures were stimulated with overlapping spike peptide pools from SARS-CoV-2 and from the common cold coronaviruses HCoV-NL63, HCoV-OC43 and HCoV-229E. Post-COVID blood samples were collected from convalescent patients a median of roughly 100 days after diagnosis, with a range of roughly 30 to 161 days. Post-vaccine blood samples were collected a median of 72 days after the second vaccine dose, ranging from roughly 12 to 250 days. In around nine COVID-19 convalescent patients and a handful of infection-naive healthy vaccine recipients, the spike-specific CD4+ TCR repertoire before mRNA vaccination was compared with the repertoire after mRNA vaccination. Six males and four females were included in the convalescent cohort, with two Hispanic individuals, seven Caucasians, two Asians and one multiracial person represented.

The junction carries 10 bases between V and J, which are trimmed by 1 base and 4 bases respectively. There are 14 amino acids in the CDR3, from cysteine to phenylalanine inclusive. The kept DNA is CDR3 alone, 42 bases in frame from the first base. The germline V gene gives CDR1 as SGHTA and CDR2 as FQGNSA. Libraries were constructed by PCR. At the Johns Hopkins FTIC core, DNA from the cultured CD4+ T cells underwent TCR sequencing with the Oncomine TCR Beta short-read assay. The QIAamp micro DNA kit was used to extract genomic DNA from the cultured CD4+ T cells. The Oncomine TCR Beta libraries from cultured CD4+ T cells were pooled using unique dual indexes and then sequenced on an Illumina iSeq 100. Regarding the original processing steps: Non-productive sequences were removed, and CDR3s not starting with C, not ending with F or W, or shorter than 7 amino acids were discarded. The MANAFEST web application was used to identify antigen-specific clonotypes by comparing peptide-stimulated wells against reference wells and other culture wells. To be called positive, a clone needed an FDR below 0.05, an odds ratio above 5, and a productive frequency above 0.1% in at least two of three replicate wells. A clonotype was classed as cross-reactive if the clonotype showed significant expansion both in SARS-CoV-2 spike wells and in at least one common cold coronavirus spike condition. Levenshtein distances (stringdist) and unrooted phylogenetic trees (ape) in R version 3.6.1 were used to assess CDR3 homology. The raw public data were reprocessed by TCRdb itself: fastp quality trimming at Q25, MiXCR clonotype calling, in-frame beta chains only. Rows are combined by CDR3 protein, so each entry shows the most common genes and DNA. These V and J calls are TCRdb output, not the study's own analysis. This sample comprises about 21,000 distinct CDR3 sequences, roughly 34% of them detected only once. 4% to 5.5% of the sample belongs to the ten largest clones.

This clonotype occurred a few times. Its antigen has not been determined. No much larger clone is present one base from it, and per-base qualities are unavailable. The research as a whole found: Among convalescent patients, a median around 86% of the SARS-CoV-2-reactive clones seen after vaccination appeared only after vaccination, which suggests priming specific to the vaccine. Of the vaccine-specific clones in convalescent patients, 304 of 307, or nearly all, reacted only to SARS-CoV-2 spike and did not cross-react with common cold coronaviruses. The number of convalescent patients in the study was relatively small, and the study did not examine early timepoints following natural infection. The median count of SARS-CoV-2-reactive clonotypes went up from roughly 21 after infection to a few dozen after vaccination, although the change was not significant.

What this sample's treatment or condition label stands for: 10-day PBMC culture with coronavirus spike peptide pools or control peptides (ViraFEST assay). The ViraFEST assay was used in the study, in which antigen-specific T cells were expanded with peptide pools and expanded clonotypes were subsequently identified by TCR sequencing. Positive SARS-CoV-2 PCR tests in the convalescent patients dated from March to December 2020, before Alpha, Beta and Delta variants emerged in the United States. Each well held 2.2 million or so PBMCs cultured with approximately 10 ug/ml peptide pools in IMDM containing approximately 5% human AB serum and roughly 9 IU/ml IL-2. On days 3 and 7, half of the culture medium was replaced with fresh IL-2-containing medium. CD4+ T cells were isolated after roughly 10 days of culture through negative selection using the EasySep CD4+ T cell isolation kit. Ficoll-Paque Plus gradient centrifugation was used to isolate PBMCs from whole blood, and the isolated PBMCs were then either used fresh or cryopreserved at -140C. In general, triplicate wells were set up for every culture condition.

Sequencing used CD4+ T cells from blood, cultured in vitro, obtained before SARS-CoV-2 vaccination. The sequence joins TRBV7-2 to TRBJ1-2, with a weak D call of TRBD1 (5 bases match). This clonotype was obtained from a human donor who had recovered from COVID-19. CDR3 region: CASSLEQGSYGYTF. The nucleotide sequence is given as TGTGCCAGCAGCTTAGAGCAGGGTAGCTATGGCTACACCTTC.